The sequence of this T cell receptor (beta chain) was determined in a study of blood T cell repertoires in COVID-19. As for the study in general: From the United States, Italy and Spain came samples of acute and convalescent COVID-19. PBMCs, B-cell-depleted T cells, or T cells provided the cDNA or gDNA that made up the material.

This clone was recorded once. The CDR3 has 16 amino acids. CDR1 is KGHSH, CDR2 LQKENI, per germline. The V segment lost 3 bases and the J segment 2 bases; nucleotides outside the gene matches: 7. As handled by the study authors: Scientists estimated how many nucleated cells there were by amplifying reference gene primers. The assay was immunoSEQ multiplex PCR, and TCRdb's table has in-frame clones only and misses some. V, J and clone size derive from that table, while D and trimming were established from the DNA sequence. This table has around 200,000 clones, roughly 81% appearing once. The V call is TRBV18, the J call TRBJ1-5; 7 bases align to TRBD1. Sequencing was performed on peripheral blood. The receptor was derived from a woman of 80 years or more with acute or convalescent COVID-19. CDR3 coding DNA: TGTGCCAGCTCACCCCCGACAGGGACGGGCAATCAGCCCCAGCATTTT. Translated: CASSPPTGTGNQPQHF.